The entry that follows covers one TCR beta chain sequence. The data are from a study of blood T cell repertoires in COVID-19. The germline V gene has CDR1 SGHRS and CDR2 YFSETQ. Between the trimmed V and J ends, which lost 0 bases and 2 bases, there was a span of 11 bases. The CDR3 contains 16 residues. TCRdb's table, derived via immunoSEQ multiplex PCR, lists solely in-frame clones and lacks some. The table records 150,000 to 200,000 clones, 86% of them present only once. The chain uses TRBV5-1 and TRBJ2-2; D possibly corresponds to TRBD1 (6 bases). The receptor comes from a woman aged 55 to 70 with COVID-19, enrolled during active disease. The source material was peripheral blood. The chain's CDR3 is CASSLVGRGNTGELFF. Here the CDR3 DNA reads TGCGCCAGCAGCTTGGTTGGCAGGGGCAACACCGGGGAGCTGTTTTTT.